These 16 T cell receptor beta chains were sequenced from one sample in a study of long-term antiretroviral therapy in people with HIV. Running of the v3.0 immunoSEQ assay took place at survey level. This table comes from immunoSEQ multiplex PCR, and its TCRdb copy is limited to in-frame clones, with some not included. The table has some 17,000 clones, around 73% seen once. Sample: unsorted PBMCs, taken 3.2 years after starting antiretroviral therapy. Receptors were obtained from a woman aged 40 to 50 with HIV.

The chain employs TRBV25-1 and TRBJ1-6, with 7 bases that match TRBD1. The V gene end was trimmed by 3 bases and the J gene end by 9 bases; junction bases not matched to a gene: 8. Germline V lookup: CDR1 MGHDK, CDR2 SYGVNS. The CDR3 contains 15 residues. DNA for the CDR3: TGTGCCAGCAGTGACCAGACAGGGCTCGGTTCACCCCTCCACTTT. Protein sequence: CASSDQTGLGSPLHF. Together with reference TRBV25-1 and TRBJ1-6, the CDR3 gives the full variable domain: EADIYQTPRYLVIGTGKKITLECSQTMGHDKMYWYQQDPGMELHLIHYSYGVNSTEKGDLSSESTVSRIRTEHFPLTLESARPSHTSQYLCASSDQTGLGSPLHFGNGTRLTVT.

This clone has a single count. This CDR3 reads CASRVGISEQYF. The CDR3 DNA is TGTGCCAGCAGGGTCGGGATCTCCGAGCAGTACTTC. V gene TRBV6-5 combines with J gene TRBJ2-7; weak D call: TRBD2 (5 bases). Germline V CDR1 and CDR2: MNHEY, SVGAGI. The V gene lost 6 bases and the J gene lost 6 bases, with 12 bases spanning the gap. The CDR3 contains 12 residues.

The rearrangement uses TRBV11-3 and TRBJ1-1; D is unclear. Trimming stripped 3 bases from V and 4 bases from J, with 9 bases between. CDR1 and CDR2 from the germline V gene are SGHNT and YENEEA. The length of the CDR3 is 13 residues. The CDR3: CASSFGLGTEAFF. CDR3 DNA sequence: TGTGCCAGCAGCTTTGGCCTGGGCACTGAAGCTTTCTTT.

The chain is built from TRBV9 and TRBJ2-7; possibly TRBD2 for D (6 bases). V gave up 0 bases and J gave up 3 bases, with 13 bases separating them. The CDR3 extends over 15 amino acids. Germline CDR1 reads SGDLS; CDR2 reads YYNGEE. The CDR3 DNA reads TGTGCCAGCAGCGTAGAAGGGACTTCTTTCTACGAGCAGTACTTC. Encoded protein: CASSVEGTSFYEQYF.

The chain employs TRBV30 and TRBJ2-7; 7 bases align to TRBD2. Germline trimming cut 2 bases from V and 0 bases from J; bases unmatched to any gene: 7. The CDR3 runs to 15 residues. Germline V gene sequence: CDR1 GTSNPN, CDR2 SVGIG (reference sequence). CDR3 DNA sequence: TGTGCCTGGAGTCCCTTAAGCGGGGCCTCCTACGAGCAGTACTTC. Translation gives CAWSPLSGASYEQYF.

This chain connects TRBV27 to TRBJ2-5; D may be TRBD2 (6 bases). V shed 6 bases and J shed 0 bases, with 14 bases lying between them. This CDR3 has 15 residues. Germline V gene lookup returns CDR1 MNHEY and CDR2 SMNVEV (reference sequence). CDR3 in DNA: TGTGCCAGCAGCCGATCTAGCGCCGACCAAGAGACCCAGTACTTC. Protein product: CASSRSSADQETQYF.

This chain connects TRBV6-1 to TRBJ2-3; 7 bases match TRBD1. CDR1 and CDR2 (germline): MNHNS, SASEGT. With 1 base clipped from V and 2 bases from J, the junction kept 3 bases outside the gene matches. This CDR3 is built from 15 residues. Here the CDR3 reads CASSEGGQPTDTQYF. CDR3 coding DNA: TGTGCCAGCAGTGAAGGGGGACAGCCCACAGATACGCAGTATTTT.

The chain uses TRBV5-1 and TRBJ1-2; D ambiguous. CDR1 and CDR2 (germline): SGHRS, YFSETQ. V lost 3 bases to trimming and J lost 5 bases, with 8 bases between them. This CDR3 contains 12 residues. The CDR3 DNA sequence: TGCGCCAGCAGCTCGGATGCGTATGGCTACACCTTC. Translation: CASSSDAYGYTF.

The rearrangement links TRBV5-4 to TRBJ2-7; weak D call: TRBD1 (5 bases). Germline V CDR1 and CDR2: SGHNT, YYREEE (reference sequence). V dropped 2 bases and J dropped 2 bases, with 11 bases sitting between them. The CDR3 is 14 amino acids. Here the CDR3 DNA reads TGTGCCAGCAGCTTCGATCCAGGGACCTACGAGCAGTACTTC. This sequence encodes CASSFDPGTYEQYF.

This chain joins TRBV6-1 and TRBJ2-5; 8 bases fit TRBD1. The V and J ends lost 6 bases and 2 bases, in that order; junction bases with no gene match: 5. The CDR3 consists of 14 residues. Germline V CDR1 and CDR2: MNHNS, SASEGT. CDR3 sequence: CASRETGAQETQYF. CDR3 DNA: TGTGCCAGCAGGGAGACAGGGGCTCAAGAGACCCAGTACTTC.

The chain is built from TRBV5-4 and TRBJ2-5; 9 bases are a match to TRBD1. The CDR3 has 14 residues. V dropped 1 base and J dropped 4; count of bases not matched to a gene: 2. The V gene's germline CDR1 is SGHNT and CDR2 YYREEE (reference sequence). The CDR3 DNA is TGTGCCAGCAGCTTGAAGGGACAGGGAGAGACCCAGTACTTC. This gives the protein CASSLKGQGETQYF.

This chain uses TRBV30 with TRBJ2-5; 10 positions match TRBD2. V was clipped by 0 bases and J by 5 bases; unmatched bases: 6. The CDR3 is 15 residues long. Germline CDR1 reads GTSNPN; CDR2 reads SVGIG (reference sequence). The CDR3 region has the DNA TGTGCCTGGAGTGTCCAGCGGGGGGGTCGGGAGACCCAGTACTTC. Translating gives CAWSVQRGGRETQYF.

This clone was counted between two and nine times. CDR3 bases: TGCGCCAGCAGCTTGAACGCGATGGACACTGAAGCTTTCTTT. Its translation: CASSLNAMDTEAFF. This chain uses TRBV5-1 with TRBJ1-1; the D is unclear. The length of the CDR3 is 14 residues. Deletions cut 1 base from V and 3 bases from J, with 10 bases between. Germline CDR1 reads SGHRS; CDR2 reads YFSETQ. The variable domain in full, with the rest retrieved from reference TRBV5-1 and TRBJ1-1, is KAGVTQTPRYLIKTRGQQVTLSCSPISGHRSVSWYQQTPGQGLQFLFEYFSETQRNKGNFPGRFSGRQFSNSRSEMNVSTLELGDSALYLCASSLNAMDTEAFFGQGTRLTVV.

V gene TRBV14 combines with J gene TRBJ1-4, with D tentatively TRBD1 (6 bases). This CDR3 is 17 amino acids long. Deletions cut 0 bases from V and 0 bases from J, with 11 bases between. Germline values: CDR1 SGHDN, CDR2 FVKESK. The CDR3: CASSQDLPGATNEKLFF. The CDR3 nucleotides are TGTGCCAGCAGCCAAGATCTGCCAGGGGCAACTAATGAAAAACTGTTTTTT.

The chain recombines TRBV27 with TRBJ1-2; D call uncertain. Trimming took 2 bases from V and 2 from J, leaving 6 bases between them. The CDR3 extends over 13 amino acids. The germline V gene has CDR1 MNHEY and CDR2 SMNVEV (reference sequence). The CDR3 loop reads CASSLRKNYGYTF. CDR3 coding DNA: TGTGCCAGCAGTTTAAGAAAAAACTATGGCTACACCTTC.

This chain uses TRBV9 with TRBJ2-3; 9 bases map to TRBD2. The CDR3 length is 16 residues. Losses at the gene ends were 0 bases for V and 2 bases for J; bases not matched to a gene: 4. Germline assignment: CDR1 SGDLS and CDR2 YYNGEE. In DNA, the CDR3 is TGTGCCAGCAGCGTAGATCTAGCGGGGTACACAGATACGCAGTATTTT. Translated: CASSVDLAGYTDTQYF.